Following are 6 T cell receptor beta chains from one sample sequenced in a study of T cell responses to AZD1222 COVID-19 vaccine listed by TCRdb under 2021. Libraries were built with the immunoSEQ multiplex PCR assay. Imported from immuneACCESS, the table was reduced by TCRdb to in-frame sequences with V and J called. These copies leave out some clones; in studies compared against another copy, an unresolved V gene accounts for under half, and the cause of the remainder is not known. The sample data list 45,000 to 55,000 clones, and under 85% of these were observed just once. The leading ten clones occupy approximately 22% of the sample. The time point label of this sample denotes: baseline before first vaccination. This sample's treatment or condition label indicates: meningococcal conjugate vaccine given as trial control. The starting material was peripheral blood, obtained on day 0 of MenACWY control vaccination. The receptors derive from an adult in good health.

This clone was seen a few times. This chain connects TRBV24-1 to TRBJ1-5, with TRBD1 identical over 10 bases. Germline CDR1 KGHDR, CDR2 SFDVKD. CDR3 size: 19 residues. With V trimmed by 7 bases and J by 2 bases, 16 bases remained unmatched. CDR3 DNA sequence: TGTGCCACCAGGAGACCGGGACAGGGGATTAATCTTGGCAATCAGCCCCAGCATTTT. The encoded protein is CATRRPGQGINLGNQPQHF.

The gene calls are TRBV28 and TRBJ2-5, with 7 bases aligning to TRBD1. CDR3 length equals 15 residues. CDR1 is MDHEN and CDR2 is SYDVKM in the germline V gene. Germline trimming cut 6 bases from V and 4 bases from J; bases unmatched to any gene: 11. For the CDR3, the DNA is TGTGCCAGCAGCACAACTAACAGGGGCCGAGAGACCCAGTACTTC. This sequence encodes CASSTTNRGRETQYF.

The chain joins TRBV2 to TRBJ1-1; TRBD1 aligns across 8 bases. The CDR3 has 14 residues. V shed 2 bases, J shed 3 bases, and the junction held 2 bases outside the gene matches. Germline V gene sequence: CDR1 SNHLY, CDR2 FYNNEI. The CDR3 DNA sequence: TGTGCCAGCAGTGAAAGGACAGGGCACACTGAAGCTTTCTTT. It codes for CASSERTGHTEAFF. Together with reference TRBV2 and TRBJ1-1, the CDR3 gives the full variable domain: EPEVTQTPSHQVTQMGQEVILRCVPISNHLYFYWYRQILGQKVEFLVSFYNNEISEKSEIFDDQFSVERPDGSNFTLKIRSTKLEDSAMYFCASSERTGHTEAFFGQGTRLTVV.

V and J are TRBV7-8 and TRBJ1-1; possibly TRBD1 for D (6 bases). The V gene lost 1 base and the J gene lost 0 bases, with 6 bases spanning the gap. CDR3 length: 14 amino acids. Germline lookup yields CDR1 SGHVS and CDR2 FQNEAQ. The CDR3 DNA sequence: TGTGCCAGCAGCTTAGGACAGGTGAACACTGAAGCTTTCTTT. Translating gives CASSLGQVNTEAFF.

This rearrangement joins TRBV7-2 to TRBJ1-6; D gene uncertain. The V end lost 5 bases, the J end lost 5 bases, and 13 bases lay between the germline ends. Germline lookup yields CDR1 SGHTA and CDR2 FQGNSA. The CDR3 has 15 amino acids. The DNA for the CDR3 is TGTGCCAGCAGCGGGAGAGGTGGGGATAATTCACCCCTCCACTTT. Residues: CASSGRGGDNSPLHF.

The V and J genes are TRBV6-5 and TRBJ1-6, with 7 bases fitting TRBD1. Trimming removed 8 bases from V and 6 bases from J; junction bases left unmatched: 4. This CDR3 region has 13 residues. The germline CDR1 and CDR2 sequences are MNHEY and SVGAGI. This CDR3 is CASFNRGNSPLHF. The CDR3, as DNA: TGTGCCAGCTTTAACAGGGGTAATTCACCCCTCCACTTT.